These 8 T cell receptor beta chains originate from one sample sequenced in a study of radiotherapy plus CTLA-4 blockade in lung cancer. Data came from immunoSEQ multiplex PCR; TCRdb stores just in-frame clones and leaves some out. In the table there are roughly 130,000 clones, about 90% of which are singletons. The sample was peripheral blood, taken from a patient treated with radiotherapy plus ipilimumab. The receptors stem from a human donor with non-small cell lung cancer that progressed on radiotherapy plus ipilimumab.

The chain employs TRBV6-6 and TRBJ2-7; TRBD2 agrees at 12 bases. The CDR3 is 15 residues long. Looked up from germline, CDR1 is MNHNY and CDR2 is SVGAGI (reference sequence). The V gene end was trimmed by 4 bases and the J gene end by 4 bases; junction bases not matched to a gene: 5. CDR3 bases: TGTGCCAGCAGTTCCCTGACTAGCGGGAGATACGAGCAGTACTTC. Protein: CASSSLTSGRYEQYF.

This clone was counted once. The chain carries TRBV6-5 and TRBJ1-3; D gene uncertain. Germline V gene sequence: CDR1 MNHEY, CDR2 SVGAGI. The ends were cut back, 0 bases at V and 8 bases at J, with 11 bases in the middle. There are 14 residues in the CDR3. The CDR3 protein is CASSYSRALDTIYF. CDR3 DNA: TGTGCCAGCAGTTACTCGAGAGCCTTAGACACCATATATTTT.

This chain connects TRBV20-1 to TRBJ2-1, with 8 bases matching TRBD2. CDR3 size: 11 residues. Germline V CDR1 and CDR2: DFQATT, SNEGSKA (reference sequence). The junction had 4 bases not matched to a gene; V was cut back by 5 bases and J by 10 bases. This CDR3 reads CSAPLAAEQFF. In DNA form, the CDR3 reads TGCAGTGCTCCACTAGCGGCCGAGCAGTTCTTC.

The chain joins TRBV9 to TRBJ2-7, with 9 bases fitting TRBD2. With V trimmed by 4 bases and J by 0 bases, 8 bases remained unmatched. This CDR3 comprises 16 residues. Germline V gives CDR1 SGDLS, CDR2 YYNGEE. CDR3 residues: CASSSWGLASSYEQYF. CDR3 DNA sequence: TGTGCCAGCAGCTCGTGGGGACTAGCTTCCTCCTACGAGCAGTACTTC. Complete variable domain (other parts from reference TRBV9 and TRBJ2-7): DSGVTQTPKHLITATGQRVTLRCSPRSGDLSVYWYQQSLDQGLQFLIQYYNGEERAKGNILERFSAQQFPDLHSELNLSSLELGDSALYFCASSSWGLASSYEQYFGPGTRLTVT.

The chain carries TRBV5-5 and TRBJ2-7; 7 bases match TRBD1. The CDR3 loop spans 14 amino acids. V was pared by 3 bases and J by 6 bases, with 9 bases of the junction left unmatched. The V gene's germline CDR1 is SGHKS and CDR2 YYEKEE (reference sequence). CDR3 coding DNA: TGTGCCAGCAGCTCTGGACAGGCCCTCGGCGAGCAGTACTTC. The encoded protein is CASSSGQALGEQYF.

This rearrangement joins TRBV2 to TRBJ1-1; D is unresolved. Trimming left V 7 bases short and J 10 bases short, with 13 bases between. CDR1 SNHLY and CDR2 FYNNEI come from the germline V gene. The CDR3 covers 11 residues. As DNA, the CDR3 is TGTGCCAGCAAGATTTATCGCGTAGCTTTCTTT. It translates to CASKIYRVAFF.

The chain joins TRBV28 to TRBJ1-2, with a weak D call TRBD1 (6 bases). The CDR3 is 15 residues long. Germline CDR1 MDHEN, CDR2 SYDVKM. V lost 7 bases to trimming and J lost 2 bases, with 17 bases between them. CDR3: CASTMGGAWNYGYTF. CDR3 sequence (DNA): TGTGCCAGCACTATGGGGGGGGCCTGGAACTATGGCTACACCTTC.

The chain combines TRBV5-1 with TRBJ2-5; TRBD2 aligns across 7 bases. CDR1 and CDR2 (germline): SGHRS, YFSETQ. Trimming removed 4 bases from V and 1 base from J; junction bases left unmatched: 4. This CDR3 has 14 residues. The CDR3 DNA is TGCGCCAGCAGCCAAAGGACTAGCCAAGAGACCCAGTACTTC. It codes for CASSQRTSQETQYF.